The clone carrying this TCR beta chain has only a few counts. Its antigen remains unidentified. The entry originates in a study of blood T cells in healthy people across ages. Whole-study results and caveats: Naive CD4+ cells and diversity were both higher in long-lived donors than in aged donors.

There are 15 residues in the CDR3. Germline trimming cut 2 bases from V and 9 bases from J; bases unmatched to any gene: 10. The germline CDR1 and CDR2 sequences are DFQATT and SNEGSKA (reference sequence). Primers used in a second PCR of about 6 to 11 cycles were a sample-barcoded 5' primer and a J-beta primer mix. Every cDNA molecule bore a tag from a template-switch adaptor containing 12 random nucleotides. TCRdb analysed the 5' RACE reads with MiXCR anew, one entry per CDR3 protein. Among around 800,000 distinct CDR3 sequences listed, 62% were seen once. V and J are TRBV20-1 and TRBJ2-1, with 10 bases that match TRBD2. The sample was blood. The sequence was collected from a man younger than 45 in good health. The DNA for the CDR3 is TGCAGTGCTAGAAGCCTAGCGGGGGCCGCGGCTGAGCAGTTCTTC. The encoded protein is CSARSLAGAAAEQFF.